The rows below give T cell receptor beta chains drawn from one sample of a study of T cells in Graves' hyperthyroidism and ophthalmopathy. TCRdb fed the multiplex PCR reads into MiXCR, producing one record per CDR3 protein. The sample yields around 620,000 distinct CDR3 sequences, around 15% seen once. The sample consisted of blood. The receptors here all came from a woman under 40 with Graves' hyperthyroidism. CDR3s include the opening cysteine and the closing phenylalanine or tryptophan. D genes are given only for firm matches. Expanded clones get a size class; other rows say once, few or many, or leave the size out.

V,D,size,CDR3
TRBV28,TRBD1,once,CASRGQATNTEALF
TRBV14,TRBD1,-,CASSLRTGSDGYTF
TRBV2,-,many,CASRYSGNNEQFF
TRBV28,TRBD1,many,CASSRTGLTGELFF
TRBV2,-,many,CASSVMTNTEAFF
TRBV30,-,few,CAWSVLLRGTEAFF
TRBV28,TRBD1,many,CASVKGTGANEQFF
TRBV6-1,TRBD1,-,CASSDGTGTQTGYTF
TRBV14,-,-,CASSQDDRGYRYTF
TRBV7-8,-,-,CASSLAGRFSSYNSPLHF
TRBV7-6,-,-,CASSPGTAGYTF
TRBV2,TRBD1,many,CASRTLTGDDEQYF
TRBV7-2,TRBD2,-,CASSSSGRAINNEQFF
TRBV20-1,-,many,CSAREGSGTEAFF
TRBV9,-,-,CASSAVGGSERNTQYF
TRBV18,TRBD2,-,CASSISGGPHEQYF
TRBV9,-,few,CASSVAAARDTQYF
TRBV12-3/TRBV12-4,-,many,CASSHTGITDTQYF
TRBV2,-,-,CASSTTGSEETQYF
TRBV12-5,-,many,CASSLVKETQVGTEAFF
TRBV7-9,-,-,CASSLGRGGKANTGELFF
TRBV28,-,many,CASTSGNTIYF
TRBV6-5,-,few,CASSYGGGPAYEQYF
TRBV29-1,-,few,CSVGRGSGYEQYF
TRBV3-1,-,-,CASSQDRSVRVSDTQYF
TRBV10-3,TRBD1,-,CATNRGGKYYGYTF
TRBV6-1,-,few,CASETAGELFF
TRBV29-1,TRBD1,few,CSASFRGRVGEQYF
TRBV30,-,many,CAWSVNVDTDTQYF
TRBV6-2/TRBV6-3,TRBD1,many,CASNGPQPRTGTYEQYF
TRBV3-1,-,-,CASSRPTSSTDTQYF
TRBV4-2,-,few,CASSQEDRKTYEQYF
TRBV20-1,-,many,CSARDGGRGAVNTEAFF
TRBV2,-,many,CASSEVMGQSLDGRAVNEQFF
TRBV7-3,-,many,CASSLSFGADTQYF
TRBV7-2,-,many,CASSFPGLLTDTQYF
TRBV5-8,-,few,CASAGWLGTGNTIYF
TRBV5-6,-,few,CASSFLRDGEAFF
TRBV6-2/TRBV6-3,-,many,CASRSDSVNQPQHF
TRBV7-2,-,-,CASTSPRNQPQHF
TRBV29-1,-,-,CSVEGWGPEAELFF